These 10 T cell receptor beta chains were all obtained from the same sample, sequenced in a study of cytomegalovirus exposure and HLA in healthy donors. The study ran its PCR with 60 Vbeta and 13 Jbeta primers. The protocol was immunoSEQ multiplex PCR, while the TCRdb copy is restricted to in-frame clones and leaves out a portion. The repertoire shows about 110,000 clones; the top ten hold around 3.5%. The sequenced material came from PBMCs. These receptors originate from a man between 25 and 39 years old in good health and CMV-seronegative.

CDR3 protein: CASSSGGRGNQPQHF. The DNA for the CDR3 is TGTGCCAGCAGCTCGGGGGGTAGGGGCAATCAGCCCCAGCATTTT. This sequence joins TRBV5-4 and TRBJ1-5; D perhaps matches TRBD1 (5 bases). The length of the CDR3 is 15 residues. V was clipped by 3 bases and J by 2 bases, with 12 bases between them. Looked up from germline, CDR1 is SGHNT and CDR2 is YYREEE (reference sequence).

This chain links TRBV5-1 with TRBJ1-4, with 8 bases identical to TRBD1. J lost 0 bases, V lost 2 bases, and 6 bases had no gene match. This CDR3 is 17 amino acids long. In germline, CDR1 is SGHRS, CDR2 YFSETQ. The CDR3 DNA reads TGCGCCAGCAGCTTAGGACAGGGAGTTGCAACTAATGAAAAACTGTTTTTT. This sequence encodes CASSLGQGVATNEKLFF.

The V call is TRBV5-1, the J call TRBJ1-4; D is perhaps TRBD1 (5 bases). The V and J ends lost 3 bases and 2 bases respectively, with 14 bases between them. This CDR3 region has 16 residues. Germline-derived CDR1 and CDR2 are SGHRS and YFSETQ. In DNA form, the CDR3 reads TGCGCCAGCAGCTCGGCGGGGGGTGCTACTAATGAAAAACTGTTTTTT. It specifies CASSSAGGATNEKLFF. Based on the CDR3 plus reference TRBV5-1 and TRBJ1-4, the full variable domain is KAGVTQTPRYLIKTRGQQVTLSCSPISGHRSVSWYQQTPGQGLQFLFEYFSETQRNKGNFPGRFSGRQFSNSRSEMNVSTLELGDSALYLCASSSAGGATNEKLFFGSGTQLSVL.

The V call is TRBV7-9, the J call TRBJ1-4, with no clear D. V lost 5 bases, J lost 4 bases, and 11 bases lay in between. The CDR3 has 14 residues. Germline assignment: CDR1 SEHNR and CDR2 FQNEAQ (reference sequence). CDR3 in DNA: TGTGCCAGCAGCATTGGCGGGAGTAATGAAAAACTGTTTTTT. Its protein is CASSIGGSNEKLFF.

This chain uses TRBV28 with TRBJ1-5; weak D call: TRBD1 (6 bases). Germline CDR1 is MDHEN and CDR2 is SYDVKM. The CDR3 loop spans 13 amino acids. The V end was cut by 6 bases, the J end by 7 bases, with 13 bases between. The CDR3 DNA reads as TGTGCCAGCAGAGCACAGGGTAACCAGCCCCAGCATTTT. Translating it yields CASRAQGNQPQHF.

The CDR3 region has the DNA TGTGCTAGTGGTTTGAGAGGGATCGACACCGGGGAGCTGTTTTTT. This sequence encodes CASGLRGIDTGELFF. The chain is built from TRBV12-5 and TRBJ2-2; D is perhaps TRBD2 (5 bases). Trimming stripped 2 bases from V and 3 bases from J, with 10 bases between. Germline assignment: CDR1 LGHNT and CDR2 FRNRAP. The CDR3 loop spans 15 amino acids. Based on the CDR3 plus reference TRBV12-5 and TRBJ2-2, the full variable domain is DARVTQTPRHKVTEMGQEVTMRCQPILGHNTVFWYRQTMMQGLELLAYFRNRAPLDDSGMPKDRFSAEMPDATLATLKIQPSEPRDSAVYFCASGLRGIDTGELFFGEGSRLTVL.

The rearrangement links TRBV2 to TRBJ2-4; 9 bases line up with TRBD2. Germline V gene data show CDR1 as SNHLY and CDR2 as FYNNEI. After removal of 3 bases from V and 7 bases from J, the junction contained 4 bases not matched to a gene. The CDR3 runs 14 residues. CDR3 nucleotide sequence: TGTGCCAGCAGTGAGGGACTAGCCTCGAACATTCAGTACTTC. Its protein product is CASSEGLASNIQYF. Full variable domain (rest looked up from reference TRBV2 and TRBJ2-4): EPEVTQTPSHQVTQMGQEVILRCVPISNHLYFYWYRQILGQKVEFLVSFYNNEISEKSEIFDDQFSVERPDGSNFTLKIRSTKLEDSAMYFCASSEGLASNIQYFGAGTRLSVL.

This sequence joins TRBV19 and TRBJ2-4; D not resolved. CDR3 length: 12 residues. The germline gives CDR1 LNHDA, CDR2 SQIVND (reference sequence). Trimming took off 6 bases at V and 8 bases at J, with 11 bases between the two ends. The CDR3 region is CASSPSRDIQYF. The CDR3 DNA sequence: TGTGCCAGTAGCCCCTCCCGGGACATTCAGTACTTC.

The genes are TRBV4-2 and TRBJ2-1, with 8 bases matching TRBD2. V dropped 5 bases and J dropped 4; count of bases not matched to a gene: 10. The CDR3 runs to 16 residues. CDR1 and CDR2 (germline): LGHNA, YNFKEQ. CDR3 bases: TGTGCCAGCAGCTCAACCCCGGGACTAGTTTACAATGAGCAGTTCTTC. This translates into CASSSTPGLVYNEQFF.

The chain combines TRBV19 with TRBJ1-4; the D is unclear. CDR3 size: 11 residues. From germline, CDR1 is LNHDA and CDR2 SQIVND (reference sequence). V lost 8 bases and J 8 bases, leaving 9 bases between the germline ends. The CDR3 region has the DNA TGTGCCAGTCTAGGTTTGGAAAAACTGTTTTTT. The encoded protein is CASLGLEKLFF.